The 18 T cell receptor beta chains given below trace back to one sample, sequenced in a study of beta chain features in type 1 diabetes. Expressed TCRB transcripts got sequenced, as all isolated RNA was reverse transcribed. The assay was immunoSEQ multiplex PCR, and TCRdb's table has in-frame clones only and misses some. The profile shows around 350,000 clones, around 12% of them singletons. Sequencing was carried out using naive CD4+ T cells from blood. These receptors were taken from a man aged 18 to 29 in good health.

The chain is built from TRBV28 and TRBJ1-4; D possibly corresponds to TRBD1 (6 bases). The CDR3 loop spans 15 amino acids. Germline CDR1 MDHEN, CDR2 SYDVKM. Trimming pared 5 bases from V and 5 bases from J, leaving 15 bases between. The CDR3 DNA is TGTGCCAGCAGTCCCCCCGACAGGCGGAATGAAAAACTGTTTTTT. Protein sequence: CASSPPDRRNEKLFF. Drawing the rest from reference TRBV28 and TRBJ1-4, the complete variable domain is DVKVTQSSRYLVKRTGEKVFLECVQDMDHENMFWYRQDPGLGLRLIYFSYDVKMKEKGDIPEGYSVSREKKERFSLILESASTNQTSMYLCASSPPDRRNEKLFFGSGTQLSVL.

This clone occurred a few times. This chain joins TRBV9 and TRBJ1-2; TRBD1 agrees at 8 bases. Germline trimming cut 4 bases from V and 5 bases from J; bases unmatched to any gene: 10. The CDR3 is 15 amino acids. The germline gives CDR1 SGDLS, CDR2 YYNGEE. Written as DNA, the CDR3 is TGTGCCAGCAGCCCTGGGACAGGATCCCTGTATGGCTACACCTTC. It specifies CASSPGTGSLYGYTF. The full variable domain, in which reference TRBV9 and TRBJ1-2 provide the parts outside the CDR3, is DSGVTQTPKHLITATGQRVTLRCSPRSGDLSVYWYQQSLDQGLQFLIQYYNGEERAKGNILERFSAQQFPDLHSELNLSSLELGDSALYFCASSPGTGSLYGYTFGSGTRLTVV.

This clone has a handful of counts. This chain joins TRBV2 and TRBJ1-1, with D possibly matching TRBD1 (6 bases). The CDR3 has 14 amino acids. In germline, CDR1 is SNHLY, CDR2 FYNNEI. Trimming left V 5 bases short and J 1 base short, with 11 bases between. The CDR3 DNA follows: TGTGCCAGCAGTTTTATACAGGGGAACACTGAAGCTTTCTTT. Translating it yields CASSFIQGNTEAFF.

This clone was detected only a few times. The J gene is TRBJ1-2, the V gene TRBV5-8, with D possibly TRBD1 on 6 matching bases. This CDR3 comprises 13 residues. V shed 4 bases and J shed 4 bases, with 11 bases lying between them. Looked up from germline, CDR1 is SGHTS and CDR2 is YDEGEE. This CDR3 is CASSLGGIYGYTF. CDR3 sequence (DNA): TGTGCCAGCAGCCTAGGGGGAATCTATGGCTACACCTTC.

This clone appeared a few times. The chain combines TRBV28 with TRBJ2-1; D may be TRBD2 (6 bases). The V end was cut by 8 bases, the J end by 2 bases, with 16 bases between. This CDR3 is built from 15 residues. Germline-derived CDR1 and CDR2 are MDHEN and SYDVKM. CDR3 in DNA: TGTGCCAGCCGTGCGGCGGGGCTAGCCTACAATGAGCAGTTCTTC. Amino acids: CASRAAGLAYNEQFF.

This chain connects TRBV30 to TRBJ1-3, with TRBD1 as a possible D gene (5 bases). V shed 4 bases and J shed 2 bases, with 12 bases lying between them. CDR1 is GTSNPN, CDR2 SVGIG, per germline (reference sequence). The CDR3 is 14 residues long. The CDR3 is CAWNGAIPGNTIYF. Here the CDR3 DNA reads TGTGCCTGGAATGGGGCAATACCTGGAAACACCATATATTTT.

As regards this clone: Additional DNA sequences in this sample encode the identical CDR3. The V call is TRBV9, the J call TRBJ2-1; the D gene is possibly TRBD2 (5 bases). Germline-derived CDR1 and CDR2 are SGDLS and YYNGEE. Trimming left V 0 bases short and J 4 bases short, with 11 bases between. The CDR3 consists of 15 residues. The CDR3 reads CASSVVGSSYNEQFF. CDR3 nucleotides: TGTGCCAGCAGCGTAGTGGGGAGTTCGTACAATGAGCAGTTCTTC.

V is TRBV4-3 and J is TRBJ2-6, with a tentative D call TRBD1 (6 bases). The length of the CDR3 is 17 residues. V was trimmed by 1 base and J by 4 bases, leaving 14 bases between them. CDR1 is LGHNA and CDR2 is YSLEER in the germline V gene. CDR3 in amino acids: CASSQGRGLTGANVLTF. The CDR3 nucleotides are TGCGCCAGCAGCCAAGGTAGGGGGTTGACAGGGGCCAACGTCCTGACTTTC.

The table lists this clone with a few counts. V is TRBV6-6 and J is TRBJ1-2; D possibly corresponds to TRBD1 (6 bases). Trimming cost V 0 bases and J 4 bases, with 9 bases left between them. The CDR3 runs to 14 residues. CDR1 is MNHNY and CDR2 is SVGAGI in the germline V gene (reference sequence). CDR3 coding DNA: TGTGCCAGCAGTTACTCTCAGGGGAGCTATGGCTACACCTTC. The encoded protein is CASSYSQGSYGYTF.

The CDR3 loop is CASSPRTGELFF. CDR3 DNA: TGCGCCAGCAGCCCCCGCACCGGGGAGCTGTTTTTT. The gene calls are TRBV4-1 and TRBJ2-2; D is ambiguous. From germline, CDR1 is MGHRA and CDR2 YSYEKL. The CDR3 has 12 residues. V was trimmed by 4 bases and J by 4 bases, leaving 4 bases between them.

The chain recombines TRBV5-4 with TRBJ1-2; TRBD1 matches at 7 bases. The V segment lost 4 bases and the J segment 5 bases; nucleotides outside the gene matches: 5. This CDR3 spans 13 amino acids. CDR1 and CDR2 from the germline V gene are SGHNT and YYREEE (reference sequence). CDR3 sequence reads: CASSVDRFYGYTF. As DNA, the CDR3 is TGTGCCAGCAGCGTGGACAGGTTTTATGGCTACACCTTC.

The CDR3 protein is CASSNRGGYEQYF. In DNA form, the CDR3 reads TGTGCCAGCAGTAACCGCGGAGGGTACGAGCAGTACTTC. The rearrangement uses TRBV7-9 and TRBJ2-7; D perhaps matches TRBD2 (6 bases). Looked up from germline, CDR1 is SEHNR and CDR2 is FQNEAQ (reference sequence). Between the trimmed V and J ends, which lost 6 bases and 4 bases, there was a span of 13 bases. This CDR3 has 13 residues.

This clone was seen more than once but under ten times. The chain has TRBV7-9 and TRBJ2-1; 9 nucleotides agree with TRBD1. The germline V gene encodes CDR1 SEHNR and CDR2 FQNEAQ (reference sequence). The CDR3 contains 15 residues. Unmatched junction bases numbered 2, after V lost 5 bases and J lost 0 bases. The CDR3 protein is CASSPTGGSYNEQFF. The CDR3 DNA reads as TGTGCCAGCAGCCCGACAGGGGGCTCCTACAATGAGCAGTTCTTC.

This clone was found a few times. V is TRBV6-5 and J is TRBJ1-2, with 7 positions matching TRBD1. Looked up from germline, CDR1 is MNHEY and CDR2 is SVGAGI. V gave up 5 bases and J gave up 7 bases; unmatched junction bases: 13. CDR3 size: 15 residues. The CDR3 spells CASSAYRGASGGYTF. The DNA for the CDR3 is TGTGCCAGCAGTGCCTACAGGGGAGCATCGGGTGGCTACACCTTC.

This clone was seen more than once but under ten times. The V and J genes are TRBV28 and TRBJ1-1; D is uncertain. Germline CDR1 MDHEN, CDR2 SYDVKM. The CDR3 has 13 amino acids. V was cut by 2 bases and J by 3 bases, with 7 bases left in between. The CDR3 coding sequence is TGTGCCAGCAGTTTAGATAGTTACACTGAAGCTTTCTTT. Encoded protein: CASSLDSYTEAFF.

For this clone: Distinct nucleotide sequences in the sample also encode this CDR3. This chain links TRBV11-2 with TRBJ2-3; TRBD1 is a possible D gene (5 bases). The CDR3 is made up of 15 amino acids. Germline CDR1 and CDR2: SGHAT and FQNNGV. Trimming removed 3 bases at V and 1 base at J, with 11 bases between. CDR3: CASSFSGRGTDTQYF. CDR3 bases: TGTGCCAGCAGCTTTTCGGGCAGGGGCACAGATACGCAGTATTTT.

The rearrangement uses TRBV9 and TRBJ2-3; 9 bases map to TRBD1. This CDR3 is 15 amino acids long. The junction had 4 bases not matched to a gene; V was cut back by 3 bases and J by 2 bases. Germline lookup yields CDR1 SGDLS and CDR2 YYNGEE. CDR3 sequence (DNA): TGTGCCAGCAGCGCTACAGGGGGCACCACAGATACGCAGTATTTT. Amino acid sequence: CASSATGGTTDTQYF.

V gene TRBV19 combines with J gene TRBJ1-1; 7 nucleotides agree with TRBD1. V gave up 5 bases and J gave up 3 bases; unmatched junction bases: 3. CDR3 length: 13 residues. The germline gives CDR1 LNHDA, CDR2 SQIVND (reference sequence). The CDR3 is CASSADRDTEAFF. CDR3 DNA: TGTGCCAGTAGTGCCGACAGGGACACTGAAGCTTTCTTT.